The 32 T cell receptor beta chains listed next were all sequenced from one sample in a study of T cell repertoires in cytomegalovirus infection. MiXCR was run by TCRdb on the reads, yielding one entry per CDR3 protein. Altogether 84,000 or so distinct CDR3 sequences are present, roughly half being singletons, with the ten largest covering more than 80%. For these TCRs, the target antigens are not known. Here the sequenced sample was CD8+ T cells from cultured PBMCs, taken from culture after CMV antigen stimulation. These receptors were collected from a human donor in good health (CMV status not recorded). Some clones in this sample may be carry-over from other donors' samples.

This clonotype was recorded at least ten times. The chain couples TRBV5-6 to TRBJ1-1, with D hard to call. This CDR3 is 16 amino acids long. CDR1 and CDR2 (germline): SGHDT, YYEEEE. Trimming stripped 0 bases from V and 1 base from J, with 13 bases between. This CDR3 reads CASSLDAAYGNTEAFF. The CDR3 region has the DNA TGTGCCAGCAGCTTGGATGCTGCCTATGGGAACACTGAAGCTTTCTTT.

The sample holds a few counts of this clonotype. The chain couples TRBV11-1 to TRBJ1-1; a weak D match, TRBD1 (5 bases). Trimming shortened V by 3 bases and J by 7 bases, and 18 bases separated the two germline ends. CDR3 length equals 15 residues. Germline V lookup: CDR1 SGHAT, CDR2 FQDESV (reference sequence). CDR3 protein: CASSLSAIGTLEAFF. For the CDR3, the DNA is TGTGCCAGCAGCTTGAGTGCGATTGGGACGCTTGAAGCTTTCTTT.

The chain has TRBV5-5 and TRBJ2-7; D possibly uses TRBD1 or TRBD2 (6 bases each). V was trimmed by 4 bases and J by 4 bases, leaving 12 bases between them. This CDR3 comprises 13 residues. Germline lookup yields CDR1 SGHKS and CDR2 YYEKEE (reference sequence). The DNA of the CDR3 is TGTGCCAGCAGCGCGGGACACCTTTACGAGCAGTACTTC. Translation: CASSAGHLYEQYF.

The CDR3 DNA is TGCGCCAGCAGCCAAGATGGGCTAGGGTATAGCAATCAGCCCCAGCATTTT. Translation: CASSQDGLGYSNQPQHF. The chain recombines TRBV4-1 with TRBJ1-5; D gene unclear. CDR1 and CDR2 (germline): MGHRA, YSYEKL. This CDR3 is built from 17 residues. The ends were cut back, 0 bases at V and 0 bases at J, with 12 bases in the middle.

The V and J genes are TRBV27 and TRBJ2-7; 7 bases match TRBD1. CDR3 length: 16 amino acids. Looked up from germline, CDR1 is MNHEY and CDR2 is SMNVEV (reference sequence). J gave up 0 bases and V 10 bases, and 15 bases lay outside the gene matches. The CDR3 loop reads CATSPSSGQFSYEQYF. CDR3 nucleotide sequence: TGTGCCACCTCCCCCTCCTCGGGACAGTTCTCCTACGAGCAGTACTTC.

This clonotype was counted between two and nine times. The chain couples TRBV15 to TRBJ1-3; perhaps TRBD1 as D (5 bases). The V end was cut by 5 bases, the J end by 4 bases, with 18 bases between. Per the germline V gene, CDR1 is LNHNV and CDR2 is YYDKDF (reference sequence). The CDR3 spans 16 residues. CDR3 protein: CATSVPGPREGNTIYF. CDR3 DNA sequence: TGTGCCACCAGCGTCCCGGGACCCCGGGAAGGAAACACCATATATTTT.

V is TRBV19 and J is TRBJ1-6; TRBD1 matches at 7 bases. The CDR3 length is 16 residues. The J segment lost 0 bases and the V segment lost 7 bases, leaving 6 bases of the junction unmatched. Germline assignment: CDR1 LNHDA and CDR2 SQIVND (reference sequence). Here the CDR3 DNA reads TGTGCCAGTAACGACAGGGCCAGCTCCTATAATTCACCCCTCCACTTT. Amino acids: CASNDRASSYNSPLHF.

The gene calls are TRBV2 and TRBJ1-1; tentative D call: TRBD1 (6 bases). Germline CDR1 reads SNHLY; CDR2 reads FYNNEI. Trimming took 10 bases from V and 1 from J, leaving 16 bases between them. CDR3 length: 14 amino acids. Written as DNA, the CDR3 is TGTGCCACCCAGAGGAGGGGGACGAACACTGAAGCTTTCTTT. It codes for CATQRRGTNTEAFF.

The chain has TRBV7-8 and TRBJ2-1; D is possibly TRBD1 (6 bases). The V gene's germline CDR1 is SGHVS and CDR2 FQNEAQ. The CDR3 loop spans 14 amino acids. The V gene lost 8 bases and the J gene lost 5 bases, with 16 bases spanning the gap. CDR3 amino acids: CASRPRQDNNEQFF. Here the CDR3 DNA reads TGTGCCAGCCGGCCCCGACAGGACAACAATGAGCAGTTCTTC.

This clonotype was detected a few times. In DNA form, the CDR3 reads TGTGCCAGCACCCCGGACAGTTTGGACCAGCCCCAGCATTTT. This gives the protein CASTPDSLDQPQHF. The chain carries TRBV12-3 or TRBV12-4 and TRBJ1-5, with a possible D match to TRBD1 (6 bases). Trimming shortened V by 7 bases and J by 7 bases, and 17 bases separated the two germline ends. This CDR3 has 14 amino acids.

The chain joins TRBV11-2 to TRBJ2-7, with a weak D call TRBD2 (5 bases). V was cut by 4 bases and J by 5 bases, with 12 bases left in between. CDR1 is SGHAT, CDR2 FQNNGV, per germline. This CDR3 spans 13 amino acids. The CDR3: CASSSDRGNEQYF. CDR3 bases: TGTGCCAGCAGCTCCGACCGGGGTAACGAGCAGTACTTC.

This clonotype was detected only a few times. This sequence joins TRBV9 and TRBJ2-3; weak D call: TRBD2 (6 bases). V shed 3 bases and J shed 4 bases, with 12 bases lying between them. The germline V gene has CDR1 SGDLS and CDR2 YYNGEE. The CDR3 is made up of 14 amino acids. The CDR3 reads CASSDEGGSDTQYF. As DNA, the CDR3 is TGTGCCAGCAGCGACGAAGGAGGGTCAGATACGCAGTATTTT.

The rearrangement joins TRBV24-1 to TRBJ2-7; tentatively, D is TRBD1 (6 bases). V dropped 2 bases and J dropped 0 bases, with 10 bases sitting between them. The CDR3 contains 15 residues. Per the germline V gene, CDR1 is KGHDR and CDR2 is SFDVKD. CDR3 in amino acids: CATSDSRGTSYEQYF. The DNA for the CDR3 is TGTGCCACCAGTGATTCGAGGGGGACCTCCTACGAGCAGTACTTC.

This chain joins TRBV5-5 and TRBJ1-2; no reliable D call. This CDR3 region has 15 residues. V lost 0 bases to trimming and J lost 0 bases, with 9 bases between them. CDR1 SGHKS and CDR2 YYEKEE come from the germline V gene (reference sequence). For the CDR3, the DNA is TGTGCCAGCAGCTTGGAGGGTCCCACTAACTATGGCTACACCTTC. Encoded protein: CASSLEGPTNYGYTF.

There are a few counts of this clonotype. This rearrangement joins TRBV7-2 to TRBJ1-5, with D tentatively TRBD1 (5 bases). Germline V lookup: CDR1 SGHTA, CDR2 FQGNSA. Trimming removed 5 bases at V and 2 bases at J, with 19 bases between. This CDR3 is built from 17 residues. Here the CDR3 DNA reads TGTGCCAGCAGCCCGCACCCTGGGGCAGGGCGCAATCAGCCCCAGCATTTT. Translating gives CASSPHPGAGRNQPQHF.

The chain combines TRBV11-2 with TRBJ2-3; 9 bases fit TRBD2. J gave up 4 bases and V 6 bases, and 8 bases lay outside the gene matches. This CDR3 comprises 15 residues. Germline CDR1 and CDR2: SGHAT and FQNNGV. In DNA form, the CDR3 reads TGTGCCAGCAGTGTCGGCGGGGGGGCAGCAGATACGCAGTATTTT. Amino acids: CASSVGGGAADTQYF. The whole variable domain, filled in from reference TRBV11-2 and TRBJ2-3, reads EAGVAQSPRYKIIEKRQSVAFWCNPISGHATLYWYQQILGQGPKLLIQFQNNGVVDDSQLPKDRFSAERLKGVDSTLKIQPAKLEDSAVYLCASSVGGGAADTQYFGPGTRLTVL.

This clonotype has just a few counts. J is TRBJ1-5 and V is TRBV2, with D maybe TRBD1 (6 bases). CDR1 is SNHLY and CDR2 is FYNNEI in the germline V gene. There are 16 residues in the CDR3. V was cut by 5 bases and J by 3 bases, with 17 bases left in between. The CDR3 is CASSWTVRGDNQPQHF. In DNA form, the CDR3 reads TGTGCCAGCAGTTGGACAGTTAGAGGGGACAATCAGCCCCAGCATTTT.

Only a few counts were recorded for this clonotype. The chain joins TRBV7-9 to TRBJ1-1; TRBD1 matches at 9 bases. The CDR3 has 16 residues. After removal of 7 bases from V and 3 bases from J, the junction contained 12 bases not matched to a gene. Germline values: CDR1 SEHNR, CDR2 FQNEAQ (reference sequence). The CDR3 DNA reads TGTGCCAGCACCCGAAGGACAGGGGTTAACGACACTGAAGCTTTCTTT. It translates to CASTRRTGVNDTEAFF.

V and J are TRBV9 and TRBJ2-1; 11 nucleotides agree with TRBD1. This CDR3 comprises 16 residues. The V gene end was trimmed by 0 bases and the J gene end by 6 bases; junction bases not matched to a gene: 5. Germline CDR1 is SGDLS and CDR2 is YYNGEE. Here the CDR3 DNA reads TGTGCCAGCAGCGTAGATGTCGGACAGGGGGCCAATGAGCAGTTCTTC. Its translation: CASSVDVGQGANEQFF.

The V call is TRBV7-8, the J call TRBJ2-7; 9 nucleotides align to TRBD1. Trimming took 6 bases from V and 3 from J; bases not matched to a gene: 3. The CDR3 runs 13 residues. CDR1 SGHVS and CDR2 FQNEAQ come from the germline V gene. The CDR3 sequence is CASRSDRGYEQYF. The CDR3 region has the DNA TGTGCCAGCAGATCGGACAGGGGCTACGAGCAGTACTTC.

This clonotype was recorded a few times. This chain uses TRBV6-2 or TRBV6-3 with TRBJ2-7; a possible D gene is TRBD2 (5 bases). CDR1 is MNHEY and CDR2 is SVGEGT in the germline V gene. The V end was cut by 1 base, the J end by 1 base, with 11 bases between. The CDR3 is 15 residues long. The CDR3 region has the DNA TGTGCCAGCAGTTACTTCCTAGCAGCATCCTACGAGCAGTACTTC. Translation gives CASSYFLAASYEQYF.

V is TRBV11-2 and J is TRBJ1-3; D perhaps matches TRBD1 (5 bases). The CDR3 runs 19 residues. Trimming took 4 bases from V and 0 from J, leaving 22 bases between them. Germline-derived CDR1 and CDR2 are SGHAT and FQNNGV. The CDR3 spells CASSSYFRDGKSSGNTIYF. CDR3 DNA: TGTGCCAGCAGCTCCTACTTCCGGGACGGAAAGAGCTCTGGAAACACCATATATTTT.

The J gene is TRBJ2-3, the V gene TRBV6-1; D is unresolved. The CDR3 length is 16 residues. The V end lost 4 bases, the J end lost 3 bases, and 17 bases lay between the germline ends. Germline V gene sequence: CDR1 MNHNS, CDR2 SASEGT. DNA of the CDR3: TGTGCCAGCAGTGGAAGAACAACCGGTCTTACAGATACGCAGTATTTT. As protein: CASSGRTTGLTDTQYF.

The table lists this clonotype with a few counts. The gene calls are TRBV7-3 and TRBJ2-1, with D unclear. The germline V gene encodes CDR1 SGHTA and CDR2 FQGTGA. Trimming took off 5 bases at V and 3 bases at J, with 11 bases between the two ends. The CDR3 runs to 14 residues. CDR3 residues: CASSPGFGYNEQFF. The CDR3 DNA is TGTGCCAGCAGCCCCGGATTCGGCTACAATGAGCAGTTCTTC.

Here the CDR3 reads CASSPGLAGTYEQYF. The CDR3 DNA is TGTGCCAGCAGTCCGGGACTAGCGGGGACCTACGAGCAGTACTTC. This chain joins TRBV6-5 and TRBJ2-7; 13 nucleotides line up with TRBD2. Germline V gene lookup returns CDR1 MNHEY and CDR2 SVGAGI. With 5 bases clipped from V and 2 bases from J, the junction kept 3 bases outside the gene matches. There are 15 residues in the CDR3.

This sequence joins TRBV19 and TRBJ2-2; a possible D gene is TRBD1 (6 bases). The germline V gene has CDR1 LNHDA and CDR2 SQIVND (reference sequence). The CDR3 sequence is 13 residues long. The ends were cut back, 6 bases at V and 3 bases at J, with 8 bases in the middle. The CDR3 DNA follows: TGTGCCAGTAGGGACAGCTACACCGGGGAGCTGTTTTTT. Residues: CASRDSYTGELFF.

This chain joins TRBV12-3 or TRBV12-4 and TRBJ1-3; unclear D gene. The CDR3 extends over 12 amino acids. Trimming shortened V by 5 bases and J by 1 base, and 3 bases separated the two germline ends. The CDR3 spells CASSLSGNTIYF. The DNA of the CDR3 is TGTGCCAGCAGTCTTTCTGGAAACACCATATATTTT.

Note on this clonotype: An end of the junction does not agree with germline; a read error may underlie this. The J gene is TRBJ2-7, the V gene TRBV4-1; D unresolved. The CDR3 runs 11 residues. Germline CDR1 reads MGHRA; CDR2 reads YSYEKL. CDR3 sequence: CASSQGNEQYF. CDR3 nucleotides: TGTGCCAGCAGCCAAGGAAACGAGCAGTACTTC.

The chain employs TRBV24-1 and TRBJ2-7, with D possibly called TRBD1 or TRBD2 (5 bases each). In germline, CDR1 is KGHDR, CDR2 SFDVKD. V lost 9 bases, J lost 6 bases, and 17 bases lay in between. The CDR3 runs to 13 residues. CDR3 loop: CATARRGDPEQYF. CDR3 in DNA: TGTGCCACCGCCCGTAGGGGAGATCCCGAGCAGTACTTC.

This clonotype was counted between two and nine times. This chain connects TRBV12-3 or TRBV12-4 to TRBJ2-7; 7 bases are a match to TRBD1. With V trimmed by 1 base and J by 2 bases, 5 bases remained unmatched. The CDR3 has 15 amino acids. The CDR3 bases are TGTGCCAGCAGTTTAGGCTGGGACAGCCCCTACGAGCAGTACTTC. This codes for CASSLGWDSPYEQYF.

The CDR3 reads CAVKGGWGTEAFF. The CDR3 nucleotides are TGTGCCGTTAAGGGTGGATGGGGCACTGAAGCTTTCTTT. This sequence joins TRBV19 and TRBJ1-1, with no clear D. The germline CDR1 and CDR2 sequences are LNHDA and SQIVND (reference sequence). The CDR3 contains 13 residues. Trimming cost V 11 bases and J 4 bases, with 17 bases left between them.

The chain recombines TRBV12-3 or TRBV12-4 with TRBJ1-5, with 7 bases matching TRBD1. The CDR3 has 15 residues. Trimming took 3 bases from V and 3 from J; bases not matched to a gene: 5. The CDR3, as DNA: TGTGCCAGCAGTTTGGTGAGGGGGCTCAATCAGCCCCAGCATTTT. As protein: CASSLVRGLNQPQHF.